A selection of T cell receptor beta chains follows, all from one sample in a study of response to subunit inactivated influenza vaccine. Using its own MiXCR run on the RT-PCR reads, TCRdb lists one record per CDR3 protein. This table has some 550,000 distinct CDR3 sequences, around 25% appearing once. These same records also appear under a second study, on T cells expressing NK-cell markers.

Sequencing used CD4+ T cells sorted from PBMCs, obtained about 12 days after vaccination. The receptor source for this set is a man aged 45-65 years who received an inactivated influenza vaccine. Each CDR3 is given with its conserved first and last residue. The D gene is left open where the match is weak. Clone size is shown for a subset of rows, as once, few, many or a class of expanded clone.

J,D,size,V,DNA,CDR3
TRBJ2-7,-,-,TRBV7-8,TGTGCCAGCAGCTTAGCGTCTCGGGTCGCCTACGAGCAGTACTTC,CASSLASRVAYEQYF
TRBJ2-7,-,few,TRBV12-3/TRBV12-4,TGTGCCAGCAGCCCCGGCCCCTCCGAGCAGTACTTC,CASSPGPSEQYF
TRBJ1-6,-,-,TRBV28,TGTGCCAGCATTCTGAGCAGGTCCTATAATTCACCCCTCCACTTT,CASILSRSYNSPLHF
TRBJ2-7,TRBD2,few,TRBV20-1,TGCAGTGCTAGAGAGGGGAGGGCACTGTACGAGCAGTACTTC,CSAREGRALYEQYF
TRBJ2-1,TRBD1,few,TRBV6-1,TGTGCCAGCAGTCCCCTGAGGGACAGGGTCTACAATGAGCAGTTCTTC,CASSPLRDRVYNEQFF
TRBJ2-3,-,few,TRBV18,TGTGCCAGCTCACCACCTCGGGGGTCGTTTGGGGATACGCAGTATTTT,CASSPPRGSFGDTQYF
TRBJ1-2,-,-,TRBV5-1,TGCGCCAGCAGCTTGGAGGGATACTATGGCTACACCTTC,CASSLEGYYGYTF
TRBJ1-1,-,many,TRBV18,TGTGCCAGCTCACCACCTAATGGGCCCACTGAAGCTTTCTTT,CASSPPNGPTEAFF
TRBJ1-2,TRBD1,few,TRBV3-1,TGTGCCAGCAACTTCGGGACAGGGATTTACACCTTC,CASNFGTGIYTF
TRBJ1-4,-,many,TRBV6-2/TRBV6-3,TGTGCCAGCAGCCCTATAGACGAAAAACTGTTTTTT,CASSPIDEKLFF